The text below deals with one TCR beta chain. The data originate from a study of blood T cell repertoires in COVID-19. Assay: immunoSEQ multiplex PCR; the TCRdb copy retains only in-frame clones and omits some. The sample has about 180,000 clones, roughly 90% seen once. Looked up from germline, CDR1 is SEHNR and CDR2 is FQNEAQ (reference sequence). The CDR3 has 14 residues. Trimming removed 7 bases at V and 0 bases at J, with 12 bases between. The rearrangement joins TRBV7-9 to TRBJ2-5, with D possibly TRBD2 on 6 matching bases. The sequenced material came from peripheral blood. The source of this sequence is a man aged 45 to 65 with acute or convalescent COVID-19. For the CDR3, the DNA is TGTGCCAGCAAGTTAGCGGACAACCAAGAGACCCAGTACTTC. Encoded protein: CASKLADNQETQYF.